The rows below give T cell receptor beta chains drawn from one sample of a study of vaccination effects on CD4 cells after COVID-19. Their antigen targets remain unknown. Sequencing was performed with immunoSEQ multiplex PCR; in TCRdb, only in-frame clones are kept and a portion is missing. The data contain some 20,000 clones, around three quarters of them seen just once; the ten biggest clones take up roughly a sixth. The sequenced sample was CD4+ T cells from PBMCs cultured with HCoV-229E spike peptides, obtained before COVID-19 vaccination. Receptor source: a human donor who received a COVID-19 vaccine. The CDR3 runs from the conserved cysteine through the conserved F or W. D genes are given only for firm matches. Rows may omit the clone size; those that give it use once, few, many or a size class.

v_call	j_call	d_call	clone_size	cdr3_nt	cdr3_aa
TRBV5-1	TRBJ2-1	NA	NA	TGCGCCAGCAGCTTGGGCCTAGAGTACAATGAGCAGTTCTTC	CASSLGLEYNEQFF
TRBV3-1/TRBV3-2	TRBJ2-3	NA	once	TGTGCCAGCAGCCACGGAACGTCGTCAGATACGCAGTATTTT	CASSHGTSSDTQYF
TRBV21-1	TRBJ1-6	NA	NA	TGTGCCAGCCCTCAGCAAAAAACCTATAATTCACCCCTCCACTTT	CASPQQKTYNSPLHF
TRBV7-9	TRBJ2-2	TRBD2	once	TGTGCCAGCAGCTTGGTAGCGGGTACCGGGGAGCTGTTTTTT	CASSLVAGTGELFF
TRBV11-2	TRBJ1-1	NA	NA	TGTGCCAGCAGCTTGCAAATTAACACTGAAGCTTTCTTT	CASSLQINTEAFF
TRBV27	TRBJ2-1	TRBD2	few	TGTGCCAGCAGGCCCAATGGCGGGAGAGAGTTCTTC	CASRPNGGREFF
TRBV7-6	TRBJ2-5	TRBD2	NA	TGTGCCAGCAGCTTAGCGGAGGGAGGGTTTGGAGAGACCCAGTACTTC	CASSLAEGGFGETQYF
TRBV27	TRBJ1-2	NA	few	TGTGCCAGCAGTTTGGATTACTCACTTGGCTACACCTTC	CASSLDYSLGYTF
TRBV10-3	TRBJ2-1	TRBD2	NA	TGTGCCACCACCTCCGTGGGACTAACAGACAATGAGCAGTTCTTC	CATTSVGLTDNEQFF
TRBV30	TRBJ1-5	NA	NA	TGTGCCTGGAGACGGGACCTCAATCAGCCCCAGCATTTT	CAWRRDLNQPQHF
TRBV19	TRBJ2-7	NA	NA	TGTGCCAGTAGTCAGAGCTCCTACGAGCAGTACTTC	CASSQSSYEQYF
TRBV5-1	TRBJ2-1	NA	NA	TGCGCCAGCAGTGGACAGGGAGGGTTTAGTGAGCAGTTCTTC	CASSGQGGFSEQFF
TRBV5-6	TRBJ1-4	TRBD1	NA	TGTGCCAGCAGCTTGACAGGGGGCGCTAATGAAAAACTGTTTTTT	CASSLTGGANEKLFF
TRBV11-2	TRBJ2-3	NA	NA	TGTGCCAGCAGCTTAGGGGCAGGAGGGAGCACAGATACGCAGTATTTT	CASSLGAGGSTDTQYF
TRBV6-5	TRBJ1-2	TRBD1	NA	TGTGCCAGCAGTTCCCAGGGACAGGGGGCCTATGGCTACACCTTC	CASSSQGQGAYGYTF
TRBV10-2	TRBJ2-5	TRBD2	NA	TGCGCCAGCAGTGGGGCTGGACTAGCGGGGACTGAGACCCAGTACTTC	CASSGAGLAGTETQYF
TRBV10-3	TRBJ2-7	TRBD1	NA	TGTGCCACAGAAGACAGGGGGTACGAGCAGTACTTC	CATEDRGYEQYF
TRBV4-1	TRBJ1-1	TRBD1	NA	TGCGCCAGCAGCCAACCGGGGACAGGGGGCACTGAAGCTTTCTTT	CASSQPGTGGTEAFF
TRBV7-2	TRBJ1-5	TRBD1	NA	TGTGCCAGCAGCTTAGTGTCAGGGGGCCAAAGCAATCAGCCCCAGCATTTT	CASSLVSGGQSNQPQHF
TRBV29-1	TRBJ2-7	NA	NA	TGCAGCGGAAAAACAGGGACCCCCCCCTACGAGCAGTACTTC	CSGKTGTPPYEQYF
TRBV5-1	TRBJ1-4	TRBD1	few	TGCGCCAGCAGCATGCAACAGGGGGTTCGTGAAAAACTGTTTTTT	CASSMQQGVREKLFF
TRBV10-3	TRBJ2-7	TRBD1	NA	TGTGCCATCAGTGATATATCCAGGGGGCATGAGCAGTACTTC	CAISDISRGHEQYF
TRBV27	TRBJ1-2	TRBD1	medium-sized	TGTGCCAGCTCTAGTGGACAGGGGGAAGGCTACACCTTC	CASSSGQGEGYTF
TRBV7-9	TRBJ1-6	TRBD1	few	TGTGCCAGCAGCTCGGCCTCCGGGACAGGGACCTCACCCCTCCACTTT	CASSSASGTGTSPLHF
TRBV19	TRBJ1-1	NA	NA	TGTGCCAGTAGTCGACCCGCGGAGGCTTTCTTT	CASSRPAEAFF
TRBV5-1	TRBJ1-2	TRBD1	NA	TGCGCCAGCAGCTTGCGTGAGCCAGGGGGAAACGGCTATGGCTACACCTTC	CASSLREPGGNGYGYTF
TRBV11-2	TRBJ2-1	TRBD1	NA	TGTGCCAGCAGCTCGCCCATCCGGGACAGGTCTGGTGAGCAGTTCTTC	CASSSPIRDRSGEQFF
TRBV6-1	TRBJ1-2	TRBD1	NA	TGTGCCAGCAGTGAACCCGGACAGGCTCTATCCTATGGCTACACCTTC	CASSEPGQALSYGYTF
TRBV30	TRBJ2-7	NA	NA	TGTGCCTGGAGCCGGGACGGATTCTACGAGCAGTACTTC	CAWSRDGFYEQYF
TRBV7-9	TRBJ2-5	NA	NA	TGTGCCAGCAGCTTAGGGGCGGGGATCCAAGAGACCCAGTACTTC	CASSLGAGIQETQYF
TRBV21-1	TRBJ2-3	NA	NA	TGTGCCAGCAGCAAAGATGCGCCAGCGGGATCTGGCACAGATACGCAGTATTTT	CASSKDAPAGSGTDTQYF
TRBV7-8	TRBJ1-1	NA	NA	TGTGCCAGCAGCCCCTGGACACCTCTGAACACTGAAGCTTTCTTT	CASSPWTPLNTEAFF
TRBV15	TRBJ2-6	NA	NA	TGTGCCACCAGCAGAGAACAGATTGGGGCCAACGTCCTGACTTTC	CATSREQIGANVLTF
TRBV6-5	TRBJ2-3	TRBD2	NA	TGTGCCAGCAGTTACCGGGCTAGCGGGATGCCAGATACGCAGTATTTT	CASSYRASGMPDTQYF
TRBV6-1	TRBJ1-1	NA	NA	TGTGCCAGCAGTGAAGGTGGCAGGGGTAGGTTCACTGAAGCTTTCTTT	CASSEGGRGRFTEAFF
TRBV20-1	TRBJ2-3	TRBD2	NA	TGCAGTGCTAGTGGACGGGGGGTTGGAGATACGCAGTATTTT	CSASGRGVGDTQYF